These 23 T cell receptor beta chains came from one sample sequenced in a study of blood T cell repertoires in COVID-19. Some clones are missing from TCRdb's copy, which holds only in-frame ones; the method was immunoSEQ multiplex PCR. The sample contains about 73,000 clones, over 75% of which appear only once. The sample consisted of peripheral blood. The source of these receptors is a woman in her sixties with acute or convalescent COVID-19.

The rearrangement joins TRBV3-1 (or the pseudogene TRBV3-2) to TRBJ2-7, with TRBD2 identical over 8 bases. Trimming removed 4 bases from V and 7 bases from J; junction bases left unmatched: 12. This CDR3 region has 15 residues. Per germline, CDR1 LGHDT and CDR2 YNNKEL (reference sequence). CDR3 residues: CASSPDPGGLREQYF. Written as DNA, the CDR3 is TGTGCCAGCAGCCCAGATCCGGGAGGGCTTCGGGAGCAGTACTTC.

The J gene is TRBJ1-3, the V gene TRBV3-1 (or the pseudogene TRBV3-2); D is unclear. The CDR3 is 14 amino acids. Trimming removed 4 bases from V and 3 bases from J, with 10 bases in between. The germline gives CDR1 LGHDT, CDR2 YNNKEL (reference sequence). The CDR3 sequence: CASSRSSIGNTIYF. For the CDR3, the DNA is TGTGCCAGCAGCCGAAGCTCAATTGGAAACACCATATATTTT.

This chain uses TRBV5-4 with TRBJ2-3; 9 nucleotides agree with TRBD2. There are 17 residues in the CDR3. The trim removed 4 bases at V and 5 bases at J, leaving 14 bases unmatched. Germline CDR1 SGHNT, CDR2 YYREEE (reference sequence). In nucleotides, the CDR3 is TGTGCCAGCAGCCCCAACCCAGCGGGGGGCCGCAGAGATACGCAGTATTTT. Translating it yields CASSPNPAGGRRDTQYF. Filled out from reference TRBV5-4 and TRBJ2-3, the complete variable domain reads ETGVTQSPTHLIKTRGQQVTLRCSSQSGHNTVSWYQQALGQGPQFIFQYYREEENGRGNFPPRFSGLQFPNYSSELNVNALELDDSALYLCASSPNPAGGRRDTQYFGPGTRLTVL.

Points on this clone: The junction departs from the called germline gene at one end, perhaps through a read error. The gene calls are TRBV19 and TRBJ1-5, with 9 nucleotides matching TRBD1. The V gene's germline CDR1 is LNHDA and CDR2 SQIVND (reference sequence). The CDR3 consists of 14 residues. CDR3 bases: TGTGCCAGTAGTGTAGACAGGGGGTCAATGCCCCAGCATTTT. Amino acid sequence: CASSVDRGSMPQHF.

The chain couples TRBV5-1 to TRBJ1-1, with D uncertain. Germline V gives CDR1 SGHRS, CDR2 YFSETQ. V lost 0 bases and J lost 0, with 9 bases in between. The CDR3 is made up of 15 amino acids. The CDR3 sequence is CASSLEEGMNTEAFF. Written as DNA, the CDR3 is TGCGCCAGCAGCTTGGAGGAGGGAATGAACACTGAAGCTTTCTTT.

The chain carries TRBV12-3 or TRBV12-4 and TRBJ2-1; D is possibly TRBD2 (5 bases). This CDR3 comprises 13 residues. Trimming took off 5 bases at V and 4 bases at J, with 9 bases between the two ends. Written as DNA, the CDR3 is TGTGCCAGCAGTACCAGCGGATACAATGAGCAGTTCTTC. Translated, it gives CASSTSGYNEQFF.

This rearrangement joins TRBV7-3 to TRBJ2-1, with D hard to call. V lost 7 bases, J lost 4 bases, and 17 bases lay in between. In germline, CDR1 is SGHTA, CDR2 FQGTGA. The CDR3 has 15 amino acids. The CDR3 is CASTESPGSYNEQFF. CDR3 sequence (DNA): TGTGCCAGCACCGAAAGTCCGGGTTCGTACAATGAGCAGTTCTTC. Complete variable domain (other parts from reference TRBV7-3 and TRBJ2-1): GAGVSQTPSNKVTEKGKYVELRCDPISGHTALYWYRQSLGQGPEFLIYFQGTGAADDSGLPNDRFFAVRPEGSVSTLKIQRTERGDSAVYLCASTESPGSYNEQFFGPGTRLTVL.

This chain joins TRBV24-1 and TRBJ2-3; D is undetermined. The germline CDR1 and CDR2 sequences are KGHDR and SFDVKD. The V end lost 5 bases, the J end lost 3 bases, and 5 bases lay between the germline ends. The CDR3 consists of 12 residues. The CDR3 coding sequence is TGTGCCACCAGTGCTACTACAGATACGCAGTATTTT. It translates to CATSATTDTQYF.

The chain's CDR3 is CASNPLTMGYTF. CDR3 in DNA: TGTGCCAGCAATCCCCTCACTATGGGCTACACCTTC. This chain uses TRBV2 with TRBJ1-2; D is uncertain. V was shortened by 7 bases and J by 8 bases, with 14 bases between the two germline ends. CDR1 and CDR2 (germline): SNHLY, FYNNEI. The CDR3 runs to 12 residues.

CDR3 region: CASRPTSGGNTDTQYF. The CDR3 DNA reads as TGTGCCAGCAGGCCTACTAGCGGGGGGAACACAGATACGCAGTATTTT. The rearrangement links TRBV7-2 to TRBJ2-3; 12 positions agree with TRBD2. V gave up 6 bases and J gave up 2 bases; unmatched junction bases: 6. The CDR3 contains 16 residues. Per germline, CDR1 SGHTA and CDR2 FQGNSA.

In its sample, this clone was seen a few times. V and J are TRBV4-2 and TRBJ2-2, with 12 bases fitting TRBD2. The junction had 0 bases not matched to a gene; V was cut back by 1 base and J by 6 bases. This CDR3 has 15 residues. Germline-derived CDR1 and CDR2 are LGHNA and YNFKEQ. CDR3 sequence (DNA): TGTGCCAGCAGCCAAGGACTAGCGGGAGCCGGGGAGCTGTTTTTT. It codes for CASSQGLAGAGELFF.

This clone occurred once. The rearrangement uses TRBV7-3 and TRBJ1-1, with no clear D. Per the germline V gene, CDR1 is SGHTA and CDR2 is FQGTGA. The CDR3 contains 12 residues. V lost 3 bases and J 1 base, leaving 3 bases between the germline ends. The CDR3 loop is CASSFGNTEAFF. Here the CDR3 DNA reads TGTGCCAGCAGCTTCGGGAACACTGAAGCTTTCTTT.

The chain combines TRBV9 with TRBJ1-1, with 8 nucleotides matching TRBD1. Germline V gives CDR1 SGDLS, CDR2 YYNGEE. The CDR3 extends over 15 amino acids. J was trimmed by 1 base and V by 0 bases; bases with no gene match: 2. CDR3 residues: CASSVGGTGNTEAFF. DNA for the CDR3: TGTGCCAGCAGCGTAGGAGGGACAGGGAACACTGAAGCTTTCTTT. The full variable domain, completed using reference TRBV9 and TRBJ1-1, is DSGVTQTPKHLITATGQRVTLRCSPRSGDLSVYWYQQSLDQGLQFLIQYYNGEERAKGNILERFSAQQFPDLHSELNLSSLELGDSALYFCASSVGGTGNTEAFFGQGTRLTVV.

V is TRBV11-2 and J is TRBJ1-2; D not certain. Trimming took 1 base from V and 0 from J, leaving 12 bases between them. This CDR3 spans 16 amino acids. The germline V gene has CDR1 SGHAT and CDR2 FQNNGV. The DNA for the CDR3 is TGTGCCAGCAGCTTAGGATACGGGATCTCTAACTATGGCTACACCTTC. It specifies CASSLGYGISNYGYTF. The variable domain in full, with the rest retrieved from reference TRBV11-2 and TRBJ1-2, is EAGVAQSPRYKIIEKRQSVAFWCNPISGHATLYWYQQILGQGPKLLIQFQNNGVVDDSQLPKDRFSAERLKGVDSTLKIQPAKLEDSAVYLCASSLGYGISNYGYTFGSGTRLTVV.

The table lists this clone with a few counts. V usage is TRBV24-1 and J usage is TRBJ1-5; the match to TRBD1 covers 7 bases. After removal of 6 bases from V and 0 bases from J, the junction contained 4 bases not matched to a gene. The CDR3 is 15 residues long. Germline-derived CDR1 and CDR2 are KGHDR and SFDVKD. Written as DNA, the CDR3 is TGTGCCACCAGTCAGACAGGGTCTAGCAATCAGCCCCAGCATTTT. Translation gives CATSQTGSSNQPQHF.

The chain carries TRBV6-6 and TRBJ2-1; D is undetermined. CDR1 MNHNY and CDR2 SVGAGI come from the germline V gene (reference sequence). The V gene lost 2 bases and the J gene lost 3 bases, with 5 bases spanning the gap. The length of the CDR3 is 13 residues. CDR3 bases: TGTGCCAGCAGTTACCACGGCTACAATGAGCAGTTCTTC. Translation: CASSYHGYNEQFF.

The rearrangement links TRBV5-4 to TRBJ2-1, with 10 bases fitting TRBD2. Germline V gene sequence: CDR1 SGHNT, CDR2 YYREEE (reference sequence). This CDR3 has 14 amino acids. The V gene end was trimmed by 4 bases and the J gene end by 15 bases; junction bases not matched to a gene: 13. CDR3 bases: TGTGCCAGCAGCACCACTAGCGGGGCTCCGGGACTGTTCTTC. Encoded protein: CASSTTSGAPGLFF.

J is TRBJ2-3 and V is TRBV5-6; a weak D match, TRBD2 (6 bases). CDR3 length equals 16 residues. V was cut by 4 bases and J by 0 bases, with 15 bases left in between. The germline gives CDR1 SGHDT, CDR2 YYEEEE. The CDR3 nucleotides read TGTGCCAGCAGCCATGGGACTGAAATTAGCACAGATACGCAGTATTTT. This codes for CASSHGTEISTDTQYF.

V is TRBV7-2 and J is TRBJ1-6, with D perhaps TRBD1 (5 bases). The CDR3 is 13 residues long. CDR1 and CDR2 from the germline V gene are SGHTA and FQGNSA. Between the trimmed V and J ends, which lost 1 base and 8 bases, there was a span of 6 bases. The CDR3 protein is CASSLEGDSPLHF. CDR3 coding DNA: TGTGCCAGCAGCTTAGAAGGGGATTCACCCCTCCACTTT.

This chain links TRBV6-5 with TRBJ1-2; 7 positions match TRBD1. Germline trimming cut 5 bases from V and 8 bases from J; bases unmatched to any gene: 8. Per the germline V gene, CDR1 is MNHEY and CDR2 is SVGAGI. CDR3 length: 13 residues. The CDR3 loop reads CASSKQGLWGYTF. The CDR3 DNA is TGTGCCAGCAGTAAACAGGGGTTGTGGGGCTACACCTTC.

The rearrangement uses TRBV7-9 and TRBJ2-7; no reliable D call. Trimming took 6 bases from V and 3 from J, leaving 18 bases between them. In germline, CDR1 is SEHNR, CDR2 FQNEAQ (reference sequence). The CDR3 sequence is 15 residues long. In DNA form, the CDR3 reads TGTGCCAGCAGTTCAGAAGATCGGGTAAACTACGAGCAGTACTTC. Translating gives CASSSEDRVNYEQYF.

The chain links TRBV3-1 (or the pseudogene TRBV3-2) to TRBJ2-7; 8 bases match TRBD1. Germline loops: CDR1 LGHDT, CDR2 YNNKEL (reference sequence). Unmatched junction bases numbered 8, after V lost 4 bases and J lost 0 bases. The CDR3 is made up of 16 amino acids. The CDR3 bases are TGTGCCAGCAGCCTACGAACCGGGACAGGCTCCTACGAGCAGTACTTC. Encoded protein: CASSLRTGTGSYEQYF.

The rearrangement uses TRBV12-3 or TRBV12-4 and TRBJ1-1; D is unclear. This CDR3 has 12 residues. The V gene lost 3 bases and the J gene lost 7 bases, with 9 bases spanning the gap. Here the CDR3 DNA reads TGTGCCAGCAGTTTTCGTGAGATTGAAGCTTTCTTT. As protein: CASSFREIEAFF.